This TCR beta chain appears in the sequencing data of a study of identical twins. Findings and limits, study-wide: Insertions were reduced in abundant cord blood beta clonotypes but not in memory repertoires.

The V end lost 0 bases, the J end lost 5 bases, and 9 bases lay between the germline ends. The CDR3 sequence is 14 residues long. The germline CDR1 and CDR2 sequences are SGHRS and YFSETQ. Each cDNA held unique molecular identifiers, and template switching gave it a universal primer site. TCRdb re-derived calls from the 5' RACE reads in MiXCR, one entry per CDR3 protein. The repertoire holds about 200,000 distinct CDR3 sequences, with 15% as singletons. Concerning this clonotype itself: Its target is not known.

The data were also submitted as part of a second study, on T cells expressing NK-cell markers. That work states: According to the study, TCR beta repertoires originated from sorted CD3+CD56+NKG2C+, CD3+CD56+NKG2C- and CD3+CD56-NKG2C+ T cells. Among four donors, these clonotypes also ranked first in the CD3+CD56-NKG2C+ fraction.

Sequenced: CD8+ T cells sorted from blood. This TCR was recovered from a woman aged 18-35 years in good health. The chain carries TRBV5-1 and TRBJ2-4; D ambiguous. CDR3 amino acids: CASSLGVLENIQYF. CDR3 coding DNA: TGCGCCAGCAGCTTGGGGGTGTTGGAAAACATTCAGTACTTC.